A selection of T cell receptor beta chains follows, all from one sample in a study of cytomegalovirus exposure and HLA in healthy donors. Generated by immunoSEQ multiplex PCR, the TCRdb table keeps only in-frame clones and is missing some. The sample includes about 120,000 clones, around 69% of them seen just once. Sequenced: PBMCs. These receptors came from a woman aged 35 to 49 in good health and CMV-seropositive. CDR3s include the opening cysteine and the closing phenylalanine or tryptophan. The D gene is left open where the match is weak. For some rows the clone size is stated as once, few or many, or as a class when expanded; others skip it.

TRBJ1-1 | . | . | TRBV5-1 | TGCGCCAGCAGCTGGGGTGGGGGGAGCGAGAACACTGAAGCTTTCTTT | CASSWGGGSENTEAFF
TRBJ2-7 | . | . | TRBV7-2 | TGTGCCAGCAGCTTAGCGTCTCCCCGCAGTGAGCAGTACTTC | CASSLASPRSEQYF
TRBJ1-1 | TRBD1 | . | TRBV5-1 | TGCGCCAGCGGGACGACAGGGGCAACTGAAGCTTTCTTT | CASGTTGATEAFF
TRBJ2-7 | TRBD1 | . | TRBV6-5 | TGTGCCAGCAGTTACTCTGGGACAGGGGGTTACGAGCAGTACTTC | CASSYSGTGGYEQYF
TRBJ1-4 | . | . | TRBV9 | TGTGCCAGCAGCGTAGGCGGGGCAAGTGAAAAACTGTTTTTT | CASSVGGASEKLFF
TRBJ1-4 | . | . | TRBV7-2 | TGTGCCAGCAGCTTAGGAGGTGCAAATGAAAAACTGTTTTTT | CASSLGGANEKLFF
TRBJ2-5 | TRBD2 | . | TRBV4-3 | TGCGCCAGCAGCCAAGTCGACGGGGGGGTCGGAGAGACCCAGTACTTC | CASSQVDGGVGETQYF
TRBJ2-7 | . | . | TRBV7-6 | TGTGCCAGCAGCTTAGTCCCGGGACAAACCTACGAGCAGTACTTC | CASSLVPGQTYEQYF
TRBJ2-4 | . | . | TRBV7-2 | TGTGCCAGCAGCCAGGTAACGGACATTCAGTACTTC | CASSQVTDIQYF
TRBJ2-3 | TRBD2 | few | TRBV7-2 | TGTGCCAGCAGCCCGGGACTAGTAGATACGCAGTATTTT | CASSPGLVDTQYF
TRBJ1-2 | . | few | TRBV29-1 | TGCAGCGTCGGCCAGGGAAGGGGCTACACCTTC | CSVGQGRGYTF
TRBJ1-1 | . | . | TRBV2 | TGTGCCAGCTCCCGAGAGGCGAACACTGAAGCTTTCTTT | CASSREANTEAFF
TRBJ1-1 | . | few | TRBV5-1 | TGCGCCAGCAGCTTTTCCGAGATGAACACTGAAGCTTTCTTT | CASSFSEMNTEAFF
TRBJ1-5 | TRBD1 | . | TRBV5-6 | TGTGCCAGCAGCCATTCTAGGAAGGGGGCTTTGGGTCAGCCCCAGCATTTT | CASSHSRKGALGQPQHF
TRBJ1-4 | . | . | TRBV6-5 | TGTGCCAGCACCTCCTCGAGGGGGAATGAAAAACTGTTTTTT | CASTSSRGNEKLFF
TRBJ1-2 | . | once | TRBV9 | TGTGCCAGCAGCCCCCAGATGAACTATGGCTACACCTTC | CASSPQMNYGYTF
TRBJ2-3 | . | few | TRBV10-3 | TGTGCCATCAGTGAGGGCGGGCGTGTAGATACGCAGTATTTT | CAISEGGRVDTQYF
TRBJ2-3 | . | . | TRBV27 | TGTGCCAGCAGTTTATCCGGCACAGATACGCAGTATTTT | CASSLSGTDTQYF
TRBJ2-1 | TRBD1 | . | TRBV10-3 | TGTGCCATCTCCGGGACAGGGGCTTACAATGAGCAGTTCTTC | CAISGTGAYNEQFF
TRBJ2-2 | TRBD1 | . | TRBV29-1 | TGCAGCGTTGACAGGGGGCCCGGGGAGCTGTTTTTT | CSVDRGPGELFF
TRBJ2-7 | . | . | TRBV6-1 | TGTGCCAGCAGTGAATTATCCTACGAGCAGTACTTC | CASSELSYEQYF
TRBJ1-1 | . | . | TRBV19 | TGTGCCAGTAGGCGGGACACTGAAGCTTTCTTT | CASRRDTEAFF
TRBJ2-2 | TRBD2 | . | TRBV29-1 | TGCAGCGTTGGCGGGACTAGCGGGGGGCCGTTCACCGGGGAGCTGTTTTTT | CSVGGTSGGPFTGELFF
TRBJ2-1 | TRBD2 | . | TRBV4-1 | TGCGCCAGCAGCCAAGCTCGCGGGGGGCTTAACAATGAGCAGTTCTTC | CASSQARGGLNNEQFF
TRBJ2-5 | TRBD2 | few | TRBV5-1 | TGCGCCAGCAGCTTCCTAGCGGGGGAAGAGACCCAGTACTTC | CASSFLAGEETQYF